This T cell receptor beta chain is from a study of blood T cell repertoires in COVID-19. Whole-study context: T cells, B-cell-depleted T cells, or PBMCs supplied cDNA or gDNA.

Sequencing used immunoSEQ multiplex PCR; TCRdb keeps in-frame clones, though not all of them. The sample carries 200,000 to 300,000 clones, approximately 83% recorded once. The CDR3 loop spans 19 amino acids. V was pared by 6 bases and J by 0 bases, with 23 bases between. The germline V gene encodes CDR1 MNHNY and CDR2 SVGAGI (reference sequence). This clone was detected a few times. The sequencing input was peripheral blood. This TCR came from a woman aged 25 to 39 who had recovered from COVID-19. V gene TRBV6-6 combines with J gene TRBJ2-2, with D perhaps matching TRBD1 (6 bases). For the CDR3, the DNA is TGTGCCAGCAGCTATACGCAGGGGAAGTCAGCCTCGAACACCGGGGAGCTGTTTTTT. Translating gives CASSYTQGKSASNTGELFF.